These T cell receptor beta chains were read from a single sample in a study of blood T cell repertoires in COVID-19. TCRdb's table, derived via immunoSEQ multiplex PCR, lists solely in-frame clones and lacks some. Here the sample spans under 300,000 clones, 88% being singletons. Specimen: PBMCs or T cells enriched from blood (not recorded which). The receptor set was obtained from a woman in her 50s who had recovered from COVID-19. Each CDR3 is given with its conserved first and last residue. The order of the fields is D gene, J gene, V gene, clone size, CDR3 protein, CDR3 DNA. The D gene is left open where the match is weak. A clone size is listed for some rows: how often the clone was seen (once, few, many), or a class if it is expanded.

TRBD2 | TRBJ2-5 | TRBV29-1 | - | CSGWSSGSPETQYF | TGCAGCGGTTGGTCTAGCGGGAGTCCAGAGACCCAGTACTTC
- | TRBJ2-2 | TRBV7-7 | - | CASSLDLRAANTGELFF | TGTGCTAGCAGCTTAGACCTCAGGGCCGCGAACACCGGGGAGCTGTTTTTT
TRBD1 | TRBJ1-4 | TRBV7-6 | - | CASSLGTGFATNEKLFF | TGTGCCAGCAGCTTAGGGACAGGGTTTGCAACTAATGAAAAACTGTTTTTT
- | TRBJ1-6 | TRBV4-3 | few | CASSQDSGGGSPLHF | TGCGCCAGCAGCCAAGATTCGGGGGGGGGTTCACCCCTCCACTTT
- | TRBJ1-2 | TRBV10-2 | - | CASSDPQGLYSYTF | TGCGCCAGCAGTGACCCCCAGGGACTTTATAGCTACACCTTC
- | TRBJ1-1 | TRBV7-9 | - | CASSLALGGVNTEAFF | TGTGCCAGCAGCTTAGCGCTAGGGGGGGTGAACACTGAAGCTTTCTTT
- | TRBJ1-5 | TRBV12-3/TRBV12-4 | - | CASSRASQPQHF | TGTGCCAGCAGCCGAGCTAGTCAGCCCCAGCATTTT
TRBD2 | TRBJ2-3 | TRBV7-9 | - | CASRRLAADTDTQYF | TGTGCCAGCAGGCGACTAGCGGCCGACACAGATACGCAGTATTTT
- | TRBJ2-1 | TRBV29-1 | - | CSVGPSSYNEQFF | TGCAGCGTTGGTCCTAGCTCCTACAATGAGCAGTTCTTC
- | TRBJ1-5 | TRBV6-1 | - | CASSEGQISNQPQHF | TGTGCCAGCAGCGAAGGACAGATTAGCAATCAGCCCCAGCATTTT
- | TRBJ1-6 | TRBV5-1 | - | CASSLSGTSENSPLHF | TGCGCCAGCAGCTTGAGCGGGACTAGTGAGAATTCACCCCTCCACTTT
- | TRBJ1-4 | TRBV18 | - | CASSPPGGNEKLFF | TGTGCCAGCTCACCACCAGGCGGTAATGAAAAACTGTTTTTT
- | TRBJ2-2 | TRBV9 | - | CASSVFGSTNTGELFF | TGTGCCAGCAGCGTATTTGGCAGTACCAACACCGGGGAGCTGTTTTTT
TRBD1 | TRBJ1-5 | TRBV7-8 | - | CASSFDGQGYQPQHF | TGTGCCAGCAGCTTTGACGGACAGGGGTATCAGCCCCAGCATTTT
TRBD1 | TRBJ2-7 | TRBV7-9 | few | CASSSKGQANYEQYF | TGTGCCAGCAGCTCTAAAGGACAGGCGAACTACGAGCAGTACTTC
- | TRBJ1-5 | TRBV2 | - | CASRPETGGQPQHF | TGTGCCAGCAGACCCGAGACGGGTGGGCAGCCCCAGCATTTT
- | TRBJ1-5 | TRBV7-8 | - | CASSWGGDLRNQPQHF | TGTGCCAGCAGCTGGGGGGGGGACCTTAGGAATCAGCCCCAGCATTTT
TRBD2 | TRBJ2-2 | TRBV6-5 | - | CASSGLVSGELFF | TGTGCCAGCAGCGGACTAGTCTCCGGGGAGCTGTTTTTT
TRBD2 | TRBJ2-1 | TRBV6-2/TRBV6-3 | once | CASSPAGLAGYNEQFF | TGTGCCAGCAGCCCCGCGGGACTAGCGGGTTACAATGAGCAGTTCTTC